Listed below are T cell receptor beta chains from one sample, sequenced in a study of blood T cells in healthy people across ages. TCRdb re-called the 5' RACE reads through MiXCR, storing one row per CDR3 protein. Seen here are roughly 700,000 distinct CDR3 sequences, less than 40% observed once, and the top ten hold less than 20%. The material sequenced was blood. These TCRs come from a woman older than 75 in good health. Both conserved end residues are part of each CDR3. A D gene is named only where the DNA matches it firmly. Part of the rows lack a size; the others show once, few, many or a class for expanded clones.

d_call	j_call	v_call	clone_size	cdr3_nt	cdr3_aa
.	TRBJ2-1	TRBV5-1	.	TGCGCCAGCAGCTTCATTTTTTCCGGGGTATTCAGCTCCTACAATGAGCAGTTCTTC	CASSFIFSGVFSSYNEQFF
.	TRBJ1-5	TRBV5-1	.	TGCGCCAGCAGCCTGGAGGGACATATGGGCGATCAGCCCCAGCATTTT	CASSLEGHMGDQPQHF
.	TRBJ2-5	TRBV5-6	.	TGTGCCAGCAGCTTGGCCGTGGGGGCTGGGGAGGCCCAGTACTTC	CASSLAVGAGEAQYF
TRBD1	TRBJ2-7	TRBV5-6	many	TGTGCCAGCAGCTTGGGGGACAGAGGTTGGTACGAGCAGTACTTC	CASSLGDRGWYEQYF
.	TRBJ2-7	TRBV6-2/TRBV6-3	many	TGTGCCAGCACCGCCCAACCTGGGGTGAGATACGAGCAGTACTTC	CASTAQPGVRYEQYF
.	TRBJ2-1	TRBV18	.	TGTGCCAGCTCACTTGGACCGGGGCGTTATAATGAGTTCTTC	CASSLGPGRYNEFF
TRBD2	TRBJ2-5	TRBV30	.	TGTGCCTGGAGTGTAAAGCCAGCGGGAGTACTCCAAGAGACCCAGTACTTC	CAWSVKPAGVLQETQYF
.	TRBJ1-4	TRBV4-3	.	TGCACCAGCAGCCAAGACAGTTTTATAAGGGAAAAACTGTTTTTT	CTSSQDSFIREKLFF
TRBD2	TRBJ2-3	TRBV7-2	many	TGTGCCAGCAGCCCCGGACTAGCGGTTAGCACAGATACGCAGTATTTT	CASSPGLAVSTDTQYF
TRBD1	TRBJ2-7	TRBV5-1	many	TGCGCCAGCAACCGGGACAGGGGGAATCACGAGCAGTACTTC	CASNRDRGNHEQYF
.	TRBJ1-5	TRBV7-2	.	TGTGCCAGCAACCACGCTGGAGGGAATCAGCCCCAGCATTTT	CASNHAGGNQPQHF